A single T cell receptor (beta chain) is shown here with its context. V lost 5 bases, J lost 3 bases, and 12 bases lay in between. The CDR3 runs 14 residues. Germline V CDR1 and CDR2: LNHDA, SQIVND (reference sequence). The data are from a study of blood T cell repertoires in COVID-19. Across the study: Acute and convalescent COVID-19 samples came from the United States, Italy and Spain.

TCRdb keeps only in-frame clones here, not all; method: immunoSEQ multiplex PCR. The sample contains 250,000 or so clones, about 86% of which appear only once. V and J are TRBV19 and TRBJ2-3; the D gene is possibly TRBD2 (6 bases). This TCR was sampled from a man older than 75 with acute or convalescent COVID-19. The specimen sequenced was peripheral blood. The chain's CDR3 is CASSGSGITDTQYF. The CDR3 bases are TGTGCCAGTAGTGGTAGCGGAATTACAGATACGCAGTATTTT. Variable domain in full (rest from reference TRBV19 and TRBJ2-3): DGGITQSPKYLFRKEGQNVTLSCEQNLNHDAMYWYRQDPGQGLRLIYYSQIVNDFQKGDIAEGYSVSREKKESFPLTVTSAQKNPTAFYLCASSGSGITDTQYFGPGTRLTVL.